This T cell receptor (beta chain) comes out of a study of neurological immune-mediated disorders. This clonotype was seen ten or more times. Its cognate antigen is unknown. Germline lookup yields CDR1 SGHRS and CDR2 YFSETQ. Between the trimmed V and J ends, which lost 0 bases and 8 bases, there was a span of 8 bases. The CDR3 runs to 12 residues. The study's findings and limits: One related-CDR3 cluster, identified by phylogenetic grouping, held the repertoires of 18 of 34 multiple sclerosis patients and was a possible signature.

TCRdb re-called the 5' RACE reads with MiXCR, one entry per CDR3 protein. Among under 70,000 distinct CDR3 sequences listed, 3% to 4% were seen once. It was from 2 million PBMCs stored at -80 C that the unsorted libraries were obtained. The rearrangement links TRBV5-1 to TRBJ1-2; possibly TRBD1 for D (6 bases). The source of this sequence is a woman aged 60 to 75 with multiple sclerosis. The sample consisted of PBMCs. The CDR3 is CASSLAGEGYTF. The CDR3 DNA follows: TGCGCCAGCAGCTTGGCAGGGGAAGGCTACACCTTC.